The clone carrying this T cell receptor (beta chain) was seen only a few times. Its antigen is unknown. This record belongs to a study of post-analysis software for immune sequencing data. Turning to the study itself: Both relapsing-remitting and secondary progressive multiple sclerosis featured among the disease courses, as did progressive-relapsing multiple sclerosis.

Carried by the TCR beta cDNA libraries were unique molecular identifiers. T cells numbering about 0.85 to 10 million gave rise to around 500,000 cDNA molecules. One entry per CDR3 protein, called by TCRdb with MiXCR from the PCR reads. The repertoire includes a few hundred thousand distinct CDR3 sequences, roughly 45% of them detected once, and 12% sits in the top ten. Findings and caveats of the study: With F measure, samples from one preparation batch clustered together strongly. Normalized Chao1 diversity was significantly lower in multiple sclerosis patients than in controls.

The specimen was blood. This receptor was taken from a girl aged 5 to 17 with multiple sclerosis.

The CDR3 coding sequence is TGTGCCAGCAGTCCGGCCGACAGATTTTACGAGCAGTACTTC. Its protein product is CASSPADRFYEQYF. This rearrangement joins TRBV27 to TRBJ2-7; D is possibly TRBD1 (5 bases). Germline CDR1 reads MNHEY; CDR2 reads SMNVEV (reference sequence). The CDR3 is 14 amino acids. V lost 5 bases, J lost 4 bases, and 15 bases lay in between.